This T cell receptor (beta chain) was sequenced in a study of response to subunit inactivated influenza vaccine. TCRdb ran MiXCR on the RT-PCR reads and lists one entry per CDR3 protein. The sample holds around 850,000 distinct CDR3 sequences, approximately 18% seen once. Study-wide results and limits: With each seasonal influenza vaccination, the authors suggested, few new T cells are recruited.

Of note for this clonotype: The antigen is unknown.

The sample here was PBMCs from blood, taken around 5 days after vaccination. The sequence was obtained from a man between 45 and 60 years old who received an inactivated influenza vaccine.

CDR3 sequence (DNA): TGCGCCAGCAGCCTCTCCCGGTGGGAGCGTACAGATACGCAGTATTTT. Translated, it gives CASSLSRWERTDTQYF. The gene calls are TRBV4-3 and TRBJ2-3, with a tentative D call TRBD2 (5 bases). The germline V and J ends were trimmed by 4 bases and 3 bases, with 17 bases remaining between them. CDR3 size: 16 residues. Per the germline V gene, CDR1 is LGHNA and CDR2 is YSLEER.